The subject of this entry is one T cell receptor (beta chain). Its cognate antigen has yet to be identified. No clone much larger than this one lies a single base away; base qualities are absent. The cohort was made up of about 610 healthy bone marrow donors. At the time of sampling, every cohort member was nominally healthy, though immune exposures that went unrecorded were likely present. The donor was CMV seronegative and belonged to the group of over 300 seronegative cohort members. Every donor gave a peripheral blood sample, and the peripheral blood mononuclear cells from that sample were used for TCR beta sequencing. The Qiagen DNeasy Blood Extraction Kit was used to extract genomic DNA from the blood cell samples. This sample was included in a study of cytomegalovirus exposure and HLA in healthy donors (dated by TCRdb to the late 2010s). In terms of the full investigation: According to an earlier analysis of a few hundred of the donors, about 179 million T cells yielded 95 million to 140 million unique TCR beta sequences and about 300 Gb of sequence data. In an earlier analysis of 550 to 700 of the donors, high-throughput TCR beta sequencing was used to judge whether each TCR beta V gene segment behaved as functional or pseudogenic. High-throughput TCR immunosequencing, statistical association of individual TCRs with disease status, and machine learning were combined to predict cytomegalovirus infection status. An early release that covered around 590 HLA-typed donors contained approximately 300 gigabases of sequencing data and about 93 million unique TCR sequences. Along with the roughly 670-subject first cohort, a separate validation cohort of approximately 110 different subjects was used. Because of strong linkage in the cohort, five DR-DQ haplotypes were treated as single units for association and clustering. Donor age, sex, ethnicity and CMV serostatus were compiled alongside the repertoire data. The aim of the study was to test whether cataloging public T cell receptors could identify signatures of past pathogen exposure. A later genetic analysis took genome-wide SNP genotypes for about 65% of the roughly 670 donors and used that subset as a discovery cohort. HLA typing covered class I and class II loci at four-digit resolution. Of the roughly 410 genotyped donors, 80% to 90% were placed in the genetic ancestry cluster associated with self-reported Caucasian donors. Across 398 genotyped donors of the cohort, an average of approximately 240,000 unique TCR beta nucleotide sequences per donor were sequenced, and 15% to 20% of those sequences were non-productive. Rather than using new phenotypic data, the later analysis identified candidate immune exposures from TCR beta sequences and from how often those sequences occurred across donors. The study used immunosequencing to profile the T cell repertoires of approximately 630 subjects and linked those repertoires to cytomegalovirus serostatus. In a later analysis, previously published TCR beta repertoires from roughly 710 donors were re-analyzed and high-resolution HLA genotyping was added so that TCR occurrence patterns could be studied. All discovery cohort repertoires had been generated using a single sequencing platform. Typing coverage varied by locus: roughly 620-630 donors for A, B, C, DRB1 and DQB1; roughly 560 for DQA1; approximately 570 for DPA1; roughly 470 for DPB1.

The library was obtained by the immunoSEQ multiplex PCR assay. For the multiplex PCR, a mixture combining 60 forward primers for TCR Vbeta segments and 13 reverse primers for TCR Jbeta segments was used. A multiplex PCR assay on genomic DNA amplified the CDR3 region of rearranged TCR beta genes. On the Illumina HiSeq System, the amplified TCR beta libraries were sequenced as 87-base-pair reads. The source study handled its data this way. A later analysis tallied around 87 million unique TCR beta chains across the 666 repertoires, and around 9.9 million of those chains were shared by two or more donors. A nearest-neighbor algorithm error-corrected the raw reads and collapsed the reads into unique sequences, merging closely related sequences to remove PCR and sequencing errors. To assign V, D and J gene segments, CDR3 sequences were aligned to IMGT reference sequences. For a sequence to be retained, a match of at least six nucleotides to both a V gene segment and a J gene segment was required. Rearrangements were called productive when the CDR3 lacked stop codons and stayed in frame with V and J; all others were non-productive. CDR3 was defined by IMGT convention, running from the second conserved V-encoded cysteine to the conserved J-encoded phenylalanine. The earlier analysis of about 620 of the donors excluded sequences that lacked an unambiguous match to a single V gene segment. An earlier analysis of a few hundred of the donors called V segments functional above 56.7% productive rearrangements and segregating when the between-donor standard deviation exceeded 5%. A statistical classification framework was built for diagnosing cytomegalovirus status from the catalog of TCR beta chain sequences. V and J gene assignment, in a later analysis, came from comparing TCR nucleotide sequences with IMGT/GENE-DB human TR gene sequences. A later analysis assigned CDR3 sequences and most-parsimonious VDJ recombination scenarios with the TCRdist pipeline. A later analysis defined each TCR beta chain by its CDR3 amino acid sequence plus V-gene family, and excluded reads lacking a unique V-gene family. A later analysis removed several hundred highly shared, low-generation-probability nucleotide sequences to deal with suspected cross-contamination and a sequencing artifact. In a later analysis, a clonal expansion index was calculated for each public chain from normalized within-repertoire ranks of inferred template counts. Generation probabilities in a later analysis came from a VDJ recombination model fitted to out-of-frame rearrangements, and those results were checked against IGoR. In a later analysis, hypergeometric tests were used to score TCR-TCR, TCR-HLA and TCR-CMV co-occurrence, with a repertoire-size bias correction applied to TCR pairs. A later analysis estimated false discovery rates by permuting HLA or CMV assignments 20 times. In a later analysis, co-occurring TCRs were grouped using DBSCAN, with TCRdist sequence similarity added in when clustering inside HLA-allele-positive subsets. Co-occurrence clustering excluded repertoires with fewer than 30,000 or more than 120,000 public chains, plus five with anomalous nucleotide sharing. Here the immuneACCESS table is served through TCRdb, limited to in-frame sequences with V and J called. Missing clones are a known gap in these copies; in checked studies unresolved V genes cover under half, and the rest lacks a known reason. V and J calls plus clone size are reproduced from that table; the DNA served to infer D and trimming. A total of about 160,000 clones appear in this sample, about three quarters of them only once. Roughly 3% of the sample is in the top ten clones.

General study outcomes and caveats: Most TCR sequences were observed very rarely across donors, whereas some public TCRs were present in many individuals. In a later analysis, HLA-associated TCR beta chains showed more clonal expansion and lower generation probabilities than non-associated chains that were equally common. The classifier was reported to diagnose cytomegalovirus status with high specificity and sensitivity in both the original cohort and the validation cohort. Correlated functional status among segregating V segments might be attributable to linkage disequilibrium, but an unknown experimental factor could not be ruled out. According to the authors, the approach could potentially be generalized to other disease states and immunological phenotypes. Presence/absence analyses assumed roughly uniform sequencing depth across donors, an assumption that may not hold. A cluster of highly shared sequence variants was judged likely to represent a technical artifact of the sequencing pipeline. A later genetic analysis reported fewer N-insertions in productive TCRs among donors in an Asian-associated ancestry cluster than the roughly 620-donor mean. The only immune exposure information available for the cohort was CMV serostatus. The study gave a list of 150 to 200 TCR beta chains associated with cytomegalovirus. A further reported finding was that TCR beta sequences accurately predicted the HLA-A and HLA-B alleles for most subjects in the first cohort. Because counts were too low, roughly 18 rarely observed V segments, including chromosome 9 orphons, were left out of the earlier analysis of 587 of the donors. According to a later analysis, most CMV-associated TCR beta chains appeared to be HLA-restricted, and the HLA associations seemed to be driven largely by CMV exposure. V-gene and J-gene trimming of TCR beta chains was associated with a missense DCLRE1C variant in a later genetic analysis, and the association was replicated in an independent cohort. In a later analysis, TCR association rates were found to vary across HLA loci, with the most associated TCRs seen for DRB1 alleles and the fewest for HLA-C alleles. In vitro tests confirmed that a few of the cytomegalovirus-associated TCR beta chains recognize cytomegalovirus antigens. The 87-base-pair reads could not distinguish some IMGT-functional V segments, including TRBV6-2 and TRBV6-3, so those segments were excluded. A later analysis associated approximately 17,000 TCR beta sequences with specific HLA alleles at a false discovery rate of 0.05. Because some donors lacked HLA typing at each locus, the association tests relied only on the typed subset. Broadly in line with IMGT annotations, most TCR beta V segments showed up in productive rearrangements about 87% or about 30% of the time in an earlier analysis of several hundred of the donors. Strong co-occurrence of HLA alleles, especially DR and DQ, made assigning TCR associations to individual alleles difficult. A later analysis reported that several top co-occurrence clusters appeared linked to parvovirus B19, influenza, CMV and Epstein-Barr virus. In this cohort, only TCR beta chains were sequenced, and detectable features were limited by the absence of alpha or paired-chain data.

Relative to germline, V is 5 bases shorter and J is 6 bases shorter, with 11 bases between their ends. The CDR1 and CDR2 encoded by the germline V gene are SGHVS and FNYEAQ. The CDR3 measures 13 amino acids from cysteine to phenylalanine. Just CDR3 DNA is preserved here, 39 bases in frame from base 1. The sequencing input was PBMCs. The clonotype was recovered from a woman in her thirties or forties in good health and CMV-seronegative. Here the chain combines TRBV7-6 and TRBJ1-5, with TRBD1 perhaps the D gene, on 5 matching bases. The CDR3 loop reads CASSPQGGQPQHF. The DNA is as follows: TGTGCCAGCAGCCCCCAGGGTGGTCAGCCCCAGCATTTT.